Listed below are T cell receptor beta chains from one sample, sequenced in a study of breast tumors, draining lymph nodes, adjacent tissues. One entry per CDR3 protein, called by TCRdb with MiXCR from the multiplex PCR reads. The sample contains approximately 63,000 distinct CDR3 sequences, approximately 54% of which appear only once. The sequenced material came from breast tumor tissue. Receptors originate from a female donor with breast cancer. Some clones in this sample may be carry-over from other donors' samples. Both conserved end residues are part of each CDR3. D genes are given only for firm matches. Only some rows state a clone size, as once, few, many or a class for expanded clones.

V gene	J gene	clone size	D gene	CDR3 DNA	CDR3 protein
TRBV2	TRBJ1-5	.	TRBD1	TGTGCCAGCAGCGGACAGGGCCCAATGAGCAATCAGCCCCAGCATTTT	CASSGQGPMSNQPQHF
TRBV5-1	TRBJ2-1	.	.	TGCGCCAGCAGCCGGGAAACAGGGATTGGCAATGAGCAGTTCTTC	CASSRETGIGNEQFF
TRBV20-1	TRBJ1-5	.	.	TGCAGTGGTGTAGATCTCCGCCAGCATTTT	CSGVDLRQHF
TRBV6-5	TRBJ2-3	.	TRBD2	TGTGCCAGCAGTTACGGACTAGCAGTGGATACGCAGTATTTT	CASSYGLAVDTQYF
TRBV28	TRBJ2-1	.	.	TGTGCCAGCAGTTTGAAAGCGGGTGGTTTCAATGAGCAGTTCTTC	CASSLKAGGFNEQFF
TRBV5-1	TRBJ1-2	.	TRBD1	TGCGCCAGCGGTAACGGGACAGGGTTCAGGGGCTACACCTTC	CASGNGTGFRGYTF
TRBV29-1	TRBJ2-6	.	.	TGCAGCGTTTTTATGGCAGGTTTATCTGGGGCCAACGTCCTGACTTTC	CSVFMAGLSGANVLTF
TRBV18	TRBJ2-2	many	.	TGTGCCAGCTCACCCGGGACAACGAACACCGGGGAGCTGTTTTTT	CASSPGTTNTGELFF
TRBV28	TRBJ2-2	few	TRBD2	TGTGCCAGCAGCCCGAGCCGGACTAGCGGGAGAGGTCGGACCGGGGAGCTGTTTTTT	CASSPSRTSGRGRTGELFF
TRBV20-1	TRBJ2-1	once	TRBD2	TGCAGTGCCAGTATGAGAGGGGGACTAGCGGGAGCCTACAATGAGCAGCTCTTC	CSASMRGGLAGAYNEQLF
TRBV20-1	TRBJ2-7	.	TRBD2	TGCAGTGCGAGCCCGGGACTAGCATACGAGCAGTACTTC	CSASPGLAYEQYF
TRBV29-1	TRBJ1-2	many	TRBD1	TGCAGCGTCCACAGGGGTGCTGGCGGCTACACCTTC	CSVHRGAGGYTF
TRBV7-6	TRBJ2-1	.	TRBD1	TGTGCCAGCAGCTTCTTCCCGGGACAGATCTACAATGAGCAGTTCTTC	CASSFFPGQIYNEQFF
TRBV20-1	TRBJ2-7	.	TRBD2	TGCAGTGCTAGAGATCTAGCGGGGGTGAACGAGCAGTACTTC	CSARDLAGVNEQYF
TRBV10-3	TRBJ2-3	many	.	TGTGCCATCAGTTCTAGCACAGATACGCAGTATTTT	CAISSSTDTQYF
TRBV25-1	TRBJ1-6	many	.	TGTGCCAGCGGCTCCTATAATTCACCCCTCCACTTT	CASGSYNSPLHF
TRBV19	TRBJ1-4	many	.	TGTGCCAGTGGCCGAGGTTCGGCGGGCGAAAAACTGTTTTTT	CASGRGSAGEKLFF
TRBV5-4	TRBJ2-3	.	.	TGTGCCAGCAGCTTGGCCGGGACGGGCACAGATACGCAGTATTTT	CASSLAGTGTDTQYF
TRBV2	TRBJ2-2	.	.	TGTGCCAGCAAGGGGAGGACCGGGGAGCTGTTTTTT	CASKGRTGELFF
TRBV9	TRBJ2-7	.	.	TGTGCCAGCAGCGTAGCTCCCGGACTCTCCTACGAGCAGTACTTC	CASSVAPGLSYEQYF
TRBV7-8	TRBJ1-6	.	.	TGTGCCAGCAGCTTAGCGGGGACAATAAGGTCACCCCTCCACTTT	CASSLAGTIRSPLHF
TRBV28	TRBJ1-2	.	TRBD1	TGTGCCAGCAGTTTTCAACAGGGGGCGGATTATGGCTACACCTTC	CASSFQQGADYGYTF
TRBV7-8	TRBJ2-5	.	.	TGTGCCAGCAGCCGCCAGCCTAGCACAGATCAAGAGACCCAGTACTTC	CASSRQPSTDQETQYF
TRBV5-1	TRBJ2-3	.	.	TGTGCCAGCAGCGTAGGACTTACCACAGATACGCAGTATTTT	CASSVGLTTDTQYF
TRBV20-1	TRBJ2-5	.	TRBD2	TGCAGTGCTGGAGATGGGACTAGCGGGAGAAGAGAGACCCAGTACTTC	CSAGDGTSGRRETQYF
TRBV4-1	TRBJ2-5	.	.	TGCGCCAGCAGCCAGACGGGTAGTTTGAAGACCCAGTACTTC	CASSQTGSLKTQYF
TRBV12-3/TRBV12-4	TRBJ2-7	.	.	TGTGCCAGCAGTAGGACGGGTTCCTACGAGCAGTACTTC	CASSRTGSYEQYF
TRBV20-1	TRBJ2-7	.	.	TGCAGTGCCCCCCTGACTAGTCCCCCTAAGGAGCAGTACTTC	CSAPLTSPPKEQYF
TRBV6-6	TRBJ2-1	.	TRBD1	TGTGCCAGCAGTCAACAGGGGGTCGACGGGACAAAAGAGCAGTTCTTC	CASSQQGVDGTKEQFF
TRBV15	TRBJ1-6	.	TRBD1	TGTGCCACCAGCAGAGACAGGGGGCGGAATTCACCCCTCCACTTT	CATSRDRGRNSPLHF
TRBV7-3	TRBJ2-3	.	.	TGTGCCAGCAGCCCGAGGGGCGTAGGGGATTCCCTAACAGATACGCAGTATTTT	CASSPRGVGDSLTDTQYF
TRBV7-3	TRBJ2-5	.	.	TGTGCCAGCAGCTCCGGACTTGCGGGGCAAGAGACCCAGTACTTC	CASSSGLAGQETQYF
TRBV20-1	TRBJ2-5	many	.	TGCAGTGCTCACTCGGACAGCCAAGAGACCCAGTACTTC	CSAHSDSQETQYF
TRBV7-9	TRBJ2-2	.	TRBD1	TGTGCCAGCAGCCCCCCCGGGACAGGGTTCTACACCGGGGAGCTGTTTTTT	CASSPPGTGFYTGELFF
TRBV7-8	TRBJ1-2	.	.	TGTGCCAGCAGCCAACCCAATATGGGTGACTATGGCTACCCCTTC	CASSQPNMGDYGYPF
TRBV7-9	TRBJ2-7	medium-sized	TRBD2	TGTGCCAGCAGCTTAGTCGGCGGGAGGGCCGATTACGAGCAGTACTTC	CASSLVGGRADYEQYF
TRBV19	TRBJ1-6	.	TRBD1	TGTGCCAATAGTTCCGACAGGGCAGTGGGTACTGGTAATTCACCCCTCCACTTT	CANSSDRAVGTGNSPLHF
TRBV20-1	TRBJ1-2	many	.	TGCAGTGCTAGGGGTGGCTACACCTTC	CSARGGYTF
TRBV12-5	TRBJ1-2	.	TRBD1	TGTGCTAGTGGATGGGACAGGGGGCTGGATGGCTACACCTTC	CASGWDRGLDGYTF
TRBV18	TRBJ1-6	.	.	TGTGCCAGCTCACCGAGCAGGGGCCGTTACAATTCACCCCTCCACTTT	CASSPSRGRYNSPLHF
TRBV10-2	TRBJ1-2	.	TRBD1	TGCGCCAGCAGGGCCGGGACAGGGGGCAACTATGGCTACACCTTC	CASRAGTGGNYGYTF
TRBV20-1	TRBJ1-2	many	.	TGCAGTGCTAGAGAACAGCCTAGGGATGGCTACACCTTC	CSAREQPRDGYTF
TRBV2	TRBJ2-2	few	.	TGTGCCAGCAGTGAGGAGAACACCGGGGAGCCGGTTTTT	CASSEENTGEPVF
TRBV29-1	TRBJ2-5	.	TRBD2	TGCAGCGTCGGGGGAGGGAACTTCGAAGAGACCCAGTACTTC	CSVGGGNFEETQYF
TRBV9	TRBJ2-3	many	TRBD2	TGTGCCAGCAGCGTTAGCGGGAGGGCCCCAGATACGCAGTATTTT	CASSVSGRAPDTQYF
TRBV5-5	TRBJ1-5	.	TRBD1	TGTGCCAGCAGCTTGGCCCTGACAGGGTGGGATAGCAATCAGCCCCAGCATTTT	CASSLALTGWDSNQPQHF
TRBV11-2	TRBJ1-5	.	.	TGTGCCAGCAGCTCTCAGGGTAGCACTCAGCCCCAGCATTTT	CASSSQGSTQPQHF
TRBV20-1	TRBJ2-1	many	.	TGCAGTGCTAGGCTGCCCGGGCGAGGGGACAATGAGCAGTTCTTC	CSARLPGRGDNEQFF
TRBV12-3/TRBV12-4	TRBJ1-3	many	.	TGTGCCAGCAGTTTTGGGACCTCTGGAAACACCATATATTTT	CASSFGTSGNTIYF
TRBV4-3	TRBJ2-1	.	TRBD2	TGCGCCAGCAGCCAAGGGTTGGTAGCGGGAGGCGATGAGCAGTTCTTC	CASSQGLVAGGDEQFF
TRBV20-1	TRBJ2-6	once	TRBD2	TGCAGTGCAGGCGGGGGGGCCAACGTCCCGACTTTC	CSAGGGANVPTF
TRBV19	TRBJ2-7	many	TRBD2	TGTGCCAGTAGTATCGGGCCTGGAGGTAGCGGGATCTACGAGCAGTACTTC	CASSIGPGGSGIYEQYF
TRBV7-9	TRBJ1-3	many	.	TGTGCCAGCAGCCCGCCTGAGTCTGGAAACACCATATATTTT	CASSPPESGNTIYF
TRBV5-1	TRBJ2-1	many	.	TGCGCCAGCAGCTTGGCTGTTTACAATGAGCAGTTCTTC	CASSLAVYNEQFF
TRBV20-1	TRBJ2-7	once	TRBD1	TGCAGTGCTAGAGATGGACAGGGGGCCTACGAGCAGTACTTC	CSARDGQGAYEQYF
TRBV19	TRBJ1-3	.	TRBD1	TGTGCCAGTAGTACCGGGACAGCGAACACCATATATTTT	CASSTGTANTIYF
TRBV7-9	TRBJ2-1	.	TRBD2	TGTGCCAGCAGCATTGGGACTAGCGGGAGGAATGAGCAGTTCTTC	CASSIGTSGRNEQFF
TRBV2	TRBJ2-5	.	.	TGTGCCAGCAGTGAAGGGGAGTGGGGCACCCAAGAGACCCAGTACTTC	CASSEGEWGTQETQYF
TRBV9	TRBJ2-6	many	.	TGTGCCAGCAGCGTCCCGGTACAGGGTAGAGGATCTGGGGCCAACGTCCTGACTTTC	CASSVPVQGRGSGANVLTF
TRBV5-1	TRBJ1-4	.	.	TGCGCCAGCAGACCGGGACCCTCGATGGAAAAACTGTTTTTT	CASRPGPSMEKLFF